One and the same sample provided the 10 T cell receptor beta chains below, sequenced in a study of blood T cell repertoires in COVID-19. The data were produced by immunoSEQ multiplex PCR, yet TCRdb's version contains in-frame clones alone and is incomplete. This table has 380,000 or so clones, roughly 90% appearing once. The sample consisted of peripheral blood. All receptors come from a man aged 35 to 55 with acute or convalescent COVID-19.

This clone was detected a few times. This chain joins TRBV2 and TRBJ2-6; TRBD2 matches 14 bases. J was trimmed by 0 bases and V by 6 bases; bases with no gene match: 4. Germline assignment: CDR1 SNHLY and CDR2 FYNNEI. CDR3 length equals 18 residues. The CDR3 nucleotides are TGTGCCAGCAGCGGACTAGCGGGGGGCCACTCTGGGGCCAACGTCCTGACTTTC. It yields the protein CASSGLAGGHSGANVLTF.

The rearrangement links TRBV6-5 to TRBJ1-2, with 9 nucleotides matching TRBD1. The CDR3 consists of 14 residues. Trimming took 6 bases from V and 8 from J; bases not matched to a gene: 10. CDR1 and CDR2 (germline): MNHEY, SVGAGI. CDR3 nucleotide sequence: TGTGCCAGCAGGGCACCGGGACAGGGCCCAGGCTACACCTTC. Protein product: CASRAPGQGPGYTF.

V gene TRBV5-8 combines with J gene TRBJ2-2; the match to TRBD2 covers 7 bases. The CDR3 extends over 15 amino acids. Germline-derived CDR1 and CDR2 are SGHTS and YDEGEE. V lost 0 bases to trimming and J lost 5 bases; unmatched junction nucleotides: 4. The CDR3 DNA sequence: TGTGCCAGCAGCTTGGGCGGGGGATGGACCGGGGAGCTGTTTTTT. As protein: CASSLGGGWTGELFF.

The DNA for the CDR3 is TGTGCCAGCAGCTTGGGACAGCCCTATGGCTACACCTTC. As protein: CASSLGQPYGYTF. This chain links TRBV5-4 with TRBJ1-2; TRBD1 is a possible D gene (5 bases). V dropped 0 bases and J dropped 4 bases, with 7 bases sitting between them. This CDR3 is 13 amino acids long. CDR1 and CDR2 (germline): SGHNT, YYREEE (reference sequence).

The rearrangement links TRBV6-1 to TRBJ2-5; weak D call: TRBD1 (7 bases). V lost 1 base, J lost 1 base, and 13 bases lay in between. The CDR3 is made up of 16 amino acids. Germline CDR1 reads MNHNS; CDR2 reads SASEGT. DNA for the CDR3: TGTGCCAGCAGTGAAGGGAGGGGGCCCCCCCAAGAGACCCAGTACTTC. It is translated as CASSEGRGPPQETQYF.

The CDR3 nucleotides read TGCGCCAGCAGTTCCCCCGGGACTAGCGGGAGGGTCAACACCGGGGAGCTGTTTTTT. It specifies CASSSPGTSGRVNTGELFF. The chain links TRBV10-2 to TRBJ2-2; TRBD2 agrees at 16 bases. Germline assignment: CDR1 WSHSY and CDR2 SAAADI. CDR3 length equals 19 residues. V lost 5 bases and J lost 2; bases outside the gene matches: 8.

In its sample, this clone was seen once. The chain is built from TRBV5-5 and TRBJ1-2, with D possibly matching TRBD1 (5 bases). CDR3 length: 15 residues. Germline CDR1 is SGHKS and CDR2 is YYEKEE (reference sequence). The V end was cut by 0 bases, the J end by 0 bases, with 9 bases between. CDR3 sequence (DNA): TGTGCCAGCAGCTTGGATTACAGGCCTAACTATGGCTACACCTTC. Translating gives CASSLDYRPNYGYTF.

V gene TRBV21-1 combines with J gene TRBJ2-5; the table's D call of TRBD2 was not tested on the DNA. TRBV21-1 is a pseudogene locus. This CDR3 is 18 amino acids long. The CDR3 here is CASSKESGWEASPETQYF. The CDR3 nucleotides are TGTGCCAGCAGCAAAGAAAGCGGTTGGGAGGCCAGTCCAGAGACCCAGTACTTC.

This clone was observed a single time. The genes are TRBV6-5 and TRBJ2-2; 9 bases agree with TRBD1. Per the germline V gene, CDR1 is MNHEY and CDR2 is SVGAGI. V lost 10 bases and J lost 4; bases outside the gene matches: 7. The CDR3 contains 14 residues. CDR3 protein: CATPKTGGTGELFF. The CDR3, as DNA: TGTGCCACTCCAAAGACAGGGGGCACCGGGGAGCTGTTTTTT.

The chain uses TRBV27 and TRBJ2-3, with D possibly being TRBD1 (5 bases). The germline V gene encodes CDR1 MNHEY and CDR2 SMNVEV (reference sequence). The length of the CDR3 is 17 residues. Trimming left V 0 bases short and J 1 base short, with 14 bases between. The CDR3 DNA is TGTGCCAGCAGTTTATCCGGGCAGGGTTTGGGCACAGATACGCAGTATTTT. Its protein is CASSLSGQGLGTDTQYF.